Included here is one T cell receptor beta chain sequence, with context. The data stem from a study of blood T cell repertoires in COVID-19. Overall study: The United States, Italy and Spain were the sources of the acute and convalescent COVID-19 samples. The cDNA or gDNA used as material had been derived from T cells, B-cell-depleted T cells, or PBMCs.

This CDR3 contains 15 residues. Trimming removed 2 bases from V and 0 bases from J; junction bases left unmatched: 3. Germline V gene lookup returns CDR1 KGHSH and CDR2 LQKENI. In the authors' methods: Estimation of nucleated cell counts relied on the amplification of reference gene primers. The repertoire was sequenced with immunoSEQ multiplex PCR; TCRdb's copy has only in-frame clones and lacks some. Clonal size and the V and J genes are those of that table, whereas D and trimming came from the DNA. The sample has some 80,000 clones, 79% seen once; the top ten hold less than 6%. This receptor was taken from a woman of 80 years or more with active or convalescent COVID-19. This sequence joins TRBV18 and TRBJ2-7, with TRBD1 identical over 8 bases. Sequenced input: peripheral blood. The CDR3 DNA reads TGTGCCAGCTCACCATTTACAGGGGGCTCCTACGAGCAGTACTTC. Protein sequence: CASSPFTGGSYEQYF.